Reported below is one TCR beta chain. This clone was counted only a few times. The clone's antigen remains unknown. One base away there is no much larger clone; base qualities are not given. The collaborating institutions used their own protocols to collect whole blood in K2EDTA tubes. For TCRbeta analysis, collaborators shipped samples in one of three forms: frozen whole blood, isolated PBMCs, or DNA extracted from either of those sample types. The data belong to a study of blood T cell repertoires in COVID-19 (dated by TCRdb to about 2020). Describing the broader study: Samples covering the acute and convalescent phases of COVID-19 were provided by collaborators in the United States, Italy and Spain. Where available, HLA class I and class II types were taken from metadata supplied by the sample provider and were not determined by assay-based typing. Sample metadata almost always included a de-identified subject ID, COVID-19 status, age in years and sex. Samples were obtained from the ongoing ImmuneRACE study (first 160 participants) and from over 1,000 subjects provided by 6 global collaborators. A freely available public database, intended as a resource for researchers studying the immune response to SARS-CoV-2, is where the repertoires were released. Deeply sampled blood TCRbeta repertoires from subjects exposed to, actively infected with, or recovered from COVID-19 were included in the dataset. The prospective study material was composed of cDNA or gDNA derived from T cells, B-cell-depleted T cells, or PBMCs. Beyond this particular receptor, the publication reports: Clinical and demographic metadata were provided uncurated, with the amount varying by source and participant.

Compared with germline, V lacks 5 bases and J lacks 3 bases; bases without a gene match: 7. The CDR3 spans 15 residues, from the cysteine through the phenylalanine. The read is trimmed to its CDR3 DNA, 45 bases read in frame from base 1. The germline V gene gives CDR1 as MNHEY and CDR2 as SVGEGT. TCRbeta CDR3 regions were amplified from genomic DNA by means of the immunoSEQ Assay, a bias-controlled multiplex PCR. On the study's bioinformatics: Within the assay, amplification of reference gene primers was used to estimate how many nucleated cells each sample contained. Sequence reads were collapsed and filtered to measure the absolute abundance of every unique TCRbeta CDR3 rearrangement. For each sample, productive Simpson clonality was calculated as the square root of Simpson's diversity index across productive rearrangements. The immuneACCESS repertoire file appears here via TCRdb, limited to in-frame rearrangements. These files lack a portion of the clones; in checked studies, under half of the deficit traces to unresolved V genes, and the cause of the others is not known. For V, J and clone size, that table is used; D and trimming come from the DNA. The sample yields approximately 110,000 clones; about four fifths were counted once. The leading ten clones occupy about 8.1% of the sample.

The chain is encoded by TRBV6-2 or TRBV6-3 joined to TRBJ1-1, with 9 junctional bases fitting TRBD1. The origin of this receptor is a woman between 40 and 55 years old with acute or convalescent COVID-19. Sequenced material: peripheral blood. The CDR3 reads CASSPHDRGYTEAFF. The nucleotide sequence is given as TGTGCCAGCAGTCCCCATGACAGGGGGTACACTGAAGCTTTCTTT.